The source of this TCR beta chain is a study of T-cell reconstitution after alpha-beta-depleted transplantation in children. Note on this clonotype: Its antigen remains unidentified.

Whole-study results and caveats: About two months after transplant, alpha-beta T cells reportedly came from several hundred expanded graft clones.

There are 13 residues in the CDR3. CDR1 and CDR2 (germline): SQVTM, ANQGSEA. Trimming removed 7 bases from V and 1 base from J, with 14 bases in between. Using unique molecular identifiers, the investigators prepared the TCRbeta library. TCRdb re-called the PCR reads through MiXCR, storing one row per CDR3 protein. The table has a few hundred thousand distinct CDR3 sequences, 15% to 20% seen once; the top ten hold roughly 29%. The clonotype originates from a boy younger than two who had a stem cell transplant for Wiskott-Aldrich syndrome, so the T cells may come from the graft donor. The source was PBMCs, mostly from graft donor cells, collected 360 days after TCRalphabeta/CD19-depleted stem cell transplant. The chain is built from TRBV29-1 and TRBJ2-7; no reliable D call. DNA of the CDR3: TGCAGCGCGTTGAGTTATGGGTCCTACGAGCAGTACTTC. This sequence encodes CSALSYGSYEQYF.